A single T cell receptor (beta chain) is shown here with its context. The sample belongs to a study of T cell changes during pregnancy in multiple sclerosis. Assay used: immunoSEQ multiplex PCR; TCRdb lists only in-frame clones, some missing. Seen here are over 50,000 clones, approximately 87% observed once, and the top ten hold about 5%. V shed 4 bases, J shed 4 bases, and the junction held 4 bases outside the gene matches. CDR3 length equals 14 residues. The germline gives CDR1 MNHEY, CDR2 SVGAGI. The sequence derives from a human donor whose cells served as feeder cells for cultures in a pregnancy study. The specimen sequenced was peripheral blood from another person, used as feeder cells. The rearrangement links TRBV6-5 to TRBJ1-5; 7 bases line up with TRBD1. The DNA of the CDR3 is TGTGCCAGCAGTTCCTCGACAGGGAATCAGCCCCAGCATTTT. It translates to CASSSSTGNQPQHF.